The 9 T cell receptor beta chains presented below share a single source sample, sequenced in a study of T cells in Graves' hyperthyroidism and ophthalmopathy. TCR beta CDR3 sequences were amplified from RNA transcripts. The TCR CDR3 first-round RT-PCR relied on the HTBI primer set. TCRdb analysed the multiplex PCR reads with MiXCR anew, one entry per CDR3 protein. The sample has over 500,000 distinct CDR3 sequences; more than 15% are singletons. The material sequenced was blood. Receptor source: a woman aged 18 to 35 with Graves' ophthalmopathy.

Points on this clonotype: A clone one base away is much larger, so this may be a read error. The V and J genes are TRBV30 and TRBJ2-7; D is uncertain. Trimming took 5 bases from V and 4 from J, leaving 6 bases between them. The CDR3 totals 10 residues. Germline V gene data show CDR1 as GTSNPN and CDR2 as SVGIG (reference sequence). The CDR3 sequence: CAWGVYEQYF. The CDR3 nucleotides read TGTGCCTGGGGGGTTTACGAGCAGTACTTC.

This clonotype was detected only a few times. The chain joins TRBV20-1 to TRBJ2-1, with 8 bases lining up with TRBD2. V trimming: 3 bases; J trimming: 3 bases; junction bases outside the gene matches: 7. Germline V gene lookup returns CDR1 DFQATT and CDR2 SNEGSKA (reference sequence). This CDR3 has 15 residues. The CDR3 loop is CSARPGGVHYNEQFF. The CDR3 nucleotides read TGCAGTGCTAGGCCGGGGGGGGTCCACTACAATGAGCAGTTCTTC.

The V call is TRBV15, the J call TRBJ1-4; D is unresolved. Trimming cost V 3 bases and J 7 bases, with 15 bases left between them. Germline V gives CDR1 LNHNV, CDR2 YYDKDF (reference sequence). The CDR3 is made up of 15 amino acids. CDR3 in DNA: TGTGCCACCAGCAGGACCGCGGTCGACGGTGAAAAACTGTTTTTT. It codes for CATSRTAVDGEKLFF. Filled out from reference TRBV15 and TRBJ1-4, the complete variable domain reads DAMVIQNPRYQVTQFGKPVTLSCSQTLNHNVMYWYQQKSSQAPKLLFHYYDKDFNNEADTPDNFQSRRPNTSFCFLDIRSPGLGDTAMYLCATSRTAVDGEKLFFGSGTQLSVL.

A few counts support this clonotype. The V and J genes are TRBV9 and TRBJ1-6; unclear D gene. This CDR3 is 12 amino acids long. Deletions cut 5 bases from V and 7 bases from J, with 7 bases between. Germline V lookup: CDR1 SGDLS, CDR2 YYNGEE. CDR3 in DNA: TGTGCCAGCAGTACAGAAAATTCACCCCTCCACTTT. Translating it yields CASSTENSPLHF.

This clonotype was detected many times. The rearrangement links TRBV12-3 or TRBV12-4 to TRBJ2-1; TRBD1 matches 8 bases. The J segment lost 3 bases and the V segment lost 6 bases, leaving 7 bases of the junction unmatched. The CDR3 totals 15 residues. CDR3 sequence reads: CASRVGTGVYNEQFF. In DNA form, the CDR3 reads TGTGCCAGCAGGGTCGGGACAGGAGTCTACAATGAGCAGTTCTTC.

This clonotype was detected ten times or more. The chain carries TRBV11-2 and TRBJ2-7; D gene unclear. The CDR3 is 11 amino acids. Germline CDR1 SGHAT, CDR2 FQNNGV. V lost 6 bases and J 3 bases, leaving 6 bases between the germline ends. Here the CDR3 reads CASSLNYEQYF. CDR3 DNA: TGTGCCAGCAGTTTGAACTACGAGCAGTACTTC.

This clonotype was detected many times. The CDR3 spells CASSDRGTEAFF. Here the CDR3 DNA reads TGTGCCAGCAGCGACAGGGGGACTGAAGCTTTCTTT. This chain links TRBV28 with TRBJ1-1; 9 positions agree with TRBD1. CDR3 length equals 12 residues. The V and J ends lost 6 bases and 5 bases, in that order; junction bases with no gene match: 1. Germline CDR1 and CDR2: MDHEN and SYDVKM.

V gene TRBV6-5 combines with J gene TRBJ1-1; no reliable D call. This CDR3 spans 12 amino acids. CDR1 is MNHEY, CDR2 SVGAGI, per germline. V lost 2 bases and J 6 bases, leaving 7 bases between the germline ends. The CDR3 nucleotides read TGTGCCAGCAGTTACAGGGAGGCTGAAGCTTTCTTT. Its protein product is CASSYREAEAFF.

This clonotype has a handful of counts. The CDR3 DNA follows: TGTGCCAGCAGTTCCCCGACTAGCGGGAACACCTACAATGAGCAGTTCTTC. Translated, it gives CASSSPTSGNTYNEQFF. The V gene is TRBV28, the J gene TRBJ2-1, with 11 bases lining up with TRBD2. Trimming took 4 bases from V and 2 from J; bases not matched to a gene: 7. The CDR3 consists of 17 residues. Germline V gene sequence: CDR1 MDHEN, CDR2 SYDVKM.